The 25 T cell receptor beta chains below come from one sample, sequenced in a study of T cell changes during pregnancy in multiple sclerosis. Sequencing was performed with immunoSEQ multiplex PCR; in TCRdb, only in-frame clones are kept and a portion is missing. The sample consists of roughly 40,000 clones, approximately 88% of them appearing once. This specimen consisted of CD4+ T cells from peripheral blood mononuclear cells, obtained before pregnancy. All receptors come from a female donor with multiple sclerosis, enrolled in a pregnancy study.

The chain uses TRBV19 and TRBJ2-7; the match to TRBD2 covers 7 bases. The CDR3 spans 15 residues. Per the germline V gene, CDR1 is LNHDA and CDR2 is SQIVND (reference sequence). The V and J ends lost 3 bases and 2 bases, in that order; junction bases with no gene match: 7. The CDR3 here is CASSMRASGTYEQYF. CDR3 sequence (DNA): TGTGCCAGTAGTATGAGGGCTAGCGGAACCTACGAGCAGTACTTC.

The chain links TRBV27 to TRBJ2-2; D possibly corresponds to TRBD1 (6 bases). Germline assignment: CDR1 MNHEY and CDR2 SMNVEV (reference sequence). The CDR3 loop spans 15 amino acids. Between the trimmed V and J ends, which lost 7 bases and 7 bases, there was a span of 19 bases. The CDR3 loop is CASTYAAGVGGELFF. The CDR3 bases are TGTGCCAGCACCTATGCGGCAGGGGTGGGCGGGGAGCTGTTTTTT.

This clone has just a few counts. This chain connects TRBV5-1 to TRBJ1-1, with D possibly TRBD1 on 5 matching bases. CDR3 length: 15 amino acids. V shed 0 bases and J shed 2 bases, with 11 bases lying between them. The germline CDR1 and CDR2 sequences are SGHRS and YFSETQ. CDR3 loop: CASSLGPQGNTEAFF. CDR3 nucleotides: TGCGCCAGCAGCTTGGGGCCGCAGGGAAACACTGAAGCTTTCTTT.

This chain links TRBV6-5 with TRBJ2-3; 7 bases match TRBD2. The CDR3 totals 15 residues. The germline gives CDR1 MNHEY, CDR2 SVGAGI. After removal of 0 bases from V and 4 bases from J, the junction contained 4 bases not matched to a gene. The CDR3 spells CASSYSRERADTQYF. The CDR3 DNA reads as TGTGCCAGCAGTTACTCGCGGGAGAGGGCAGATACGCAGTATTTT.

The chain couples TRBV5-6 to TRBJ2-1; D call uncertain. Trimming left V 1 base short and J 6 bases short, with 14 bases between. CDR1 is SGHDT, CDR2 YYEEEE, per germline. The CDR3 length is 15 residues. The CDR3 region is CASSLMTGGPNEQFF. In DNA form, the CDR3 reads TGTGCCAGCAGCTTGATGACTGGCGGCCCCAATGAGCAGTTCTTC.

The chain couples TRBV19 to TRBJ2-3, with 9 bases matching TRBD2. V shed 4 bases, J shed 2 bases, and the junction held 7 bases outside the gene matches. The CDR3 is 16 residues long. In germline, CDR1 is LNHDA, CDR2 SQIVND (reference sequence). The CDR3 DNA sequence: TGTGCCAGTAGTAGGACGCTAGCGGGAAACACAGATACGCAGTATTTT. Its protein is CASSRTLAGNTDTQYF. Together with reference TRBV19 and TRBJ2-3, the CDR3 gives the full variable domain: DGGITQSPKYLFRKEGQNVTLSCEQNLNHDAMYWYRQDPGQGLRLIYYSQIVNDFQKGDIAEGYSVSREKKESFPLTVTSAQKNPTAFYLCASSRTLAGNTDTQYFGPGTRLTVL.

As DNA, the CDR3 is TGTGCCAGCAGCCCCCGGGTTGCCCCAGGGAGCAATCAGCCCCAGCATTTT. Translated: CASSPRVAPGSNQPQHF. This sequence joins TRBV7-2 and TRBJ1-5, with D perhaps TRBD1 (5 bases). CDR1 is SGHTA, CDR2 FQGNSA, per germline. This CDR3 comprises 17 residues. Trimming removed 5 bases from V and 1 base from J, with 18 bases in between.

This clone has more than one count but fewer than ten. This rearrangement joins TRBV28 to TRBJ2-1; D is ambiguous. Deletions cut 5 bases from V and 9 bases from J, with 20 bases between. The CDR3 totals 15 residues. The germline V gene encodes CDR1 MDHEN and CDR2 SYDVKM. The CDR3 DNA sequence: TGTGCCAGCAGTCCCATGCCCTCCGCCTGGCCTGAGCAGTTCTTC. It yields the protein CASSPMPSAWPEQFF.

This sequence joins TRBV30 and TRBJ2-5, with D unresolved. Trimming pared 2 bases from V and 4 bases from J, leaving 11 bases between. The CDR3 spans 13 residues. Germline V gene data show CDR1 as GTSNPN and CDR2 as SVGIG (reference sequence). In DNA, the CDR3 is TGTGCCTGGAGTATTAGAGCCCCAGAGACCCAGTACTTC. Protein product: CAWSIRAPETQYF.

The CDR3 DNA is TGTGCCATCCGAAGGCGGGAGCTCACAGATACGCAGTATTTT. Translated: CAIRRRELTDTQYF. This chain links TRBV10-3 with TRBJ2-3; 7 bases align to TRBD2. Unmatched junction bases numbered 7, after V lost 8 bases and J lost 2 bases. The V gene's germline CDR1 is ENHRY and CDR2 SYGVKD. The CDR3 covers 14 residues.

The chain joins TRBV7-2 to TRBJ1-2; D possibly corresponds to TRBD1 (5 bases). The CDR3 totals 13 residues. V dropped 7 bases and J dropped 4 bases, with 13 bases sitting between them. Per the germline V gene, CDR1 is SGHTA and CDR2 is FQGNSA. CDR3 in amino acids: CASTPTEFYGYTF. The CDR3 DNA is TGTGCCAGCACCCCGACAGAGTTCTATGGCTACACCTTC.

The chain is built from TRBV11-2 and TRBJ2-1; TRBD2 aligns across 11 bases. Germline CDR1 is SGHAT and CDR2 is FQNNGV. V gave up 4 bases and J gave up 6 bases; unmatched junction bases: 5. The CDR3 sequence is 15 residues long. The CDR3 DNA is TGTGCCAGCAGCTCTAGCGGGAGGACAGGCAATGAGCAGTTCTTC. It encodes CASSSSGRTGNEQFF.

The chain is built from TRBV5-1 and TRBJ2-1; D possibly corresponds to TRBD2 (6 bases). The V gene's germline CDR1 is SGHRS and CDR2 YFSETQ. The CDR3 contains 15 residues. Trimming pared 4 bases from V and 5 bases from J, leaving 16 bases between. This chain's CDR3 is CASSLVLGGNNEQFF. In nucleotides, the CDR3 is TGCGCCAGCAGCCTGGTGTTGGGCGGGAACAATGAGCAGTTCTTC.

The V call is TRBV4-1, the J call TRBJ2-1, with D perhaps TRBD1 (8 bases). Looked up from germline, CDR1 is MGHRA and CDR2 is YSYEKL. This CDR3 has 16 residues. Between the trimmed V and J ends, which lost 4 bases and 6 bases, there was a span of 19 bases. CDR3 bases: TGCGCCAGCAGCCGGCTCGGACAGGGAGGGGGCAATGAGCAGTTCTTC. This encodes CASSRLGQGGGNEQFF.

V gene TRBV7-8 combines with J gene TRBJ2-3; 8 nucleotides line up with TRBD2. V lost 5 bases, J lost 1 base, and 8 bases stayed unmatched. This CDR3 is 16 amino acids long. Germline loops: CDR1 SGHVS, CDR2 FQNEAQ. The CDR3 loop is CASSPRAGGGTDTQYF. The DNA of the CDR3 is TGTGCCAGCAGCCCAAGGGCGGGGGGTGGCACAGATACGCAGTATTTT.

This clone has only a few counts. This chain joins TRBV5-1 and TRBJ1-2, with 7 bases fitting TRBD1. After removal of 0 bases from V and 7 bases from J, the junction contained 0 bases not matched to a gene. There are 12 residues in the CDR3. Looked up from germline, CDR1 is SGHRS and CDR2 is YFSETQ. CDR3 sequence: CASSLGQGGYTF. Here the CDR3 DNA reads TGCGCCAGCAGCTTGGGACAGGGTGGCTACACCTTC.

The chain recombines TRBV28 with TRBJ2-7, with 9 bases fitting TRBD2. V shed 2 bases, J shed 3 bases, and the junction held 8 bases outside the gene matches. This CDR3 region has 16 residues. Per the germline V gene, CDR1 is MDHEN and CDR2 is SYDVKM. The CDR3 sequence: CASSLGGSGGYYEQYF. CDR3 nucleotide sequence: TGTGCCAGCAGTTTAGGTGGTAGCGGGGGATACTACGAGCAGTACTTC.

The chain has TRBV7-3 and TRBJ2-7, with 7 bases fitting TRBD1. The V segment lost 5 bases and the J segment 1 base; nucleotides outside the gene matches: 5. This CDR3 is built from 14 residues. The germline V gene encodes CDR1 SGHTA and CDR2 FQGTGA. The CDR3 coding sequence is TGTGCCAGCAGCATTCGACAGGGATCCTACGAGCAGTACTTC. This encodes CASSIRQGSYEQYF.

The genes are TRBV5-1 and TRBJ1-2; 8 bases are shared with TRBD1. Germline values: CDR1 SGHRS, CDR2 YFSETQ. The V segment lost 3 bases and the J segment 5 bases; nucleotides outside the gene matches: 6. The CDR3 loop spans 14 amino acids. The CDR3 region is CASSSPTGVYGYTF. The CDR3 region has the DNA TGCGCCAGCAGCTCCCCGACAGGGGTGTATGGCTACACCTTC.

CDR3 bases: TGCGCCAGCAGGATCACTAGCGGGAGGGCCTACACCGGGGAGCTGTTTTTT. Its protein product is CASRITSGRAYTGELFF. The chain is built from TRBV5-1 and TRBJ2-2; 13 bases fit TRBD2. The CDR3 sequence is 17 residues long. V gave up 5 bases and J gave up 3 bases; unmatched junction bases: 7. CDR1 SGHRS and CDR2 YFSETQ come from the germline V gene.

The V and J genes are TRBV6-6 and TRBJ2-1; 9 bases agree with TRBD2. The CDR3 has 15 residues. The germline CDR1 and CDR2 sequences are MNHNY and SVGAGI (reference sequence). With 5 bases clipped from V and 4 bases from J, the junction kept 6 bases outside the gene matches. In DNA, the CDR3 is TGTGCCAGCAGTCCCCGAGCGGGAGGATACAATGAGCAGTTCTTC. It is translated as CASSPRAGGYNEQFF.

The V call is TRBV13, the J call TRBJ2-1; 11 bases map to TRBD2. CDR3 length: 18 residues. V trimming: 5 bases; J trimming: 0 bases; junction bases outside the gene matches: 9. The germline gives CDR1 PRHDT, CDR2 FYEKMQ (reference sequence). Written as DNA, the CDR3 is TGTGCCAGCAGCCTTGGGGGACTAGCGGTCCGCTCCTACAATGAGCAGTTCTTC. Translated, it gives CASSLGGLAVRSYNEQFF.

About this clone: At one of its ends the junction is not consistent with the germline gene, which may arise from a read error. The V gene is TRBV7-7, the J gene TRBJ2-7, with 12 bases aligning to TRBD1. This CDR3 has 15 residues. The V gene's germline CDR1 is SSHAT and CDR2 FNYEAQ (reference sequence). The CDR3 bases are TGTGCTAGCAGCCCAGGGACAGGGGGCTCCCACGAGCAGTACTTC. This codes for CASSPGTGGSHEQYF.

The genes are TRBV18 and TRBJ2-7, with D perhaps matching TRBD2 (6 bases). V was shortened by 6 bases and J by 3 bases, with 21 bases between the two germline ends. Germline V lookup: CDR1 KGHSH, CDR2 LQKENI. This CDR3 is built from 16 residues. DNA of the CDR3: TGTGCCAGCTCCCAGGGACGCGAGACTAGGATCTACGAGCAGTACTTC. Its protein product is CASSQGRETRIYEQYF.

The chain combines TRBV4-1 with TRBJ1-4; the D is unclear. CDR3 length: 14 residues. Germline V gene data show CDR1 as MGHRA and CDR2 as YSYEKL. The V end lost 4 bases, the J end lost 5 bases, and 11 bases lay between the germline ends. CDR3 region: CASSPMELNEKLFF. CDR3 DNA sequence: TGCGCCAGCAGCCCCATGGAGTTGAATGAAAAACTGTTTTTT.